The clone carrying this T cell receptor beta chain has a single count. No antigen is known for it. Only in-frame clones appear in the TCRdb table, and some are missing; sequencing was by immunoSEQ multiplex PCR. Of more than 50,000 clones in the sample, approximately 90% were seen once. The CDR3 sequence is 15 residues long. The sample comes from a study of a mutant IDH1 vaccine in newly diagnosed glioma. Study overall: Treatment recipients were about 62% male and around 40% female, and their mean age was roughly 40 years.

Time point reported: week 11, during vaccination. With topical imiquimod, each dose of the vaccine consisted of 300 ug of mutant IDH1 20-mer peptide. The chain employs TRBV7-5 and TRBJ1-3. TRBV7-5 is reported as a pseudogene. This sequence was found in a man in his forties with glioma. The specimen was PBMCs, collected from a glioma patient whose treatment included an IDH1 peptide vaccine. The DNA of the CDR3 is TGTGTCAGAAGCGGGACCGAAGGCTCTGGAAACACCATATATTTT. Its protein product is CVRSGTEGSGNTIYF.